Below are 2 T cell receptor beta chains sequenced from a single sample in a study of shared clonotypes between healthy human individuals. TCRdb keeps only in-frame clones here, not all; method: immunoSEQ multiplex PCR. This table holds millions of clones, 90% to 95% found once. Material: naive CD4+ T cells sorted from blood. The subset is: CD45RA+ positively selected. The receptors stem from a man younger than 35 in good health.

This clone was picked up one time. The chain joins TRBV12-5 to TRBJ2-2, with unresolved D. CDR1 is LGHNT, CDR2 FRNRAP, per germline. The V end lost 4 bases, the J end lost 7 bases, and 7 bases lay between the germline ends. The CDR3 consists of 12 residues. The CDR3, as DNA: TGTGCTAGTGGTTACTTGTTCGGGGAGCTGTTTTTT. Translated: CASGYLFGELFF.

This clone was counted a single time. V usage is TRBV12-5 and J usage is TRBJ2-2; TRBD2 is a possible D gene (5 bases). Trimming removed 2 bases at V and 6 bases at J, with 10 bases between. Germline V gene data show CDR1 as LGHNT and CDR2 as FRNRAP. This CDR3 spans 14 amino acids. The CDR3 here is CASGLLPGAGELFF. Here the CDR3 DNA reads TGTGCTAGTGGTTTGCTCCCCGGGGCCGGGGAGCTGTTTTTT.